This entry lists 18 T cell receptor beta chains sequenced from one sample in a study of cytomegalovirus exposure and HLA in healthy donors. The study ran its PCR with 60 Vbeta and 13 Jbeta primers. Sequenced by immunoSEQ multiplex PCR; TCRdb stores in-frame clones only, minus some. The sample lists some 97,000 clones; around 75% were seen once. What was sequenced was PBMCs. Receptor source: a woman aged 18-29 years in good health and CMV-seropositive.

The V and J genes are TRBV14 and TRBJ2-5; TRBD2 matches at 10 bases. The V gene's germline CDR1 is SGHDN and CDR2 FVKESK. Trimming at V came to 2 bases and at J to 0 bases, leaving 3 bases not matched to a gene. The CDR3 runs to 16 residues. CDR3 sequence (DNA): TGTGCCAGCAGCCAACGAGCGGGAGGGAACCAAGAGACCCAGTACTTC. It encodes CASSQRAGGNQETQYF.

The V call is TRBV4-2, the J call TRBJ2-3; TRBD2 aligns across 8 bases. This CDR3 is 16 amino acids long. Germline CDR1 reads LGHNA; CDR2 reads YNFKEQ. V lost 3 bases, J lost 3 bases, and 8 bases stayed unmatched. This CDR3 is CASSQGTGGPTDTQYF. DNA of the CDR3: TGTGCCAGCAGCCAGGGGACGGGAGGGCCGACAGATACGCAGTATTTT.

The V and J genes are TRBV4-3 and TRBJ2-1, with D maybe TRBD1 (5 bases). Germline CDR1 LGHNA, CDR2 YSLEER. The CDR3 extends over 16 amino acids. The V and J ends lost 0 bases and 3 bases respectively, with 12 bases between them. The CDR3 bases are TGCGCCAGCAGCCAAGATGGCAGGGCGGTCTACAATGAGCAGTTCTTC. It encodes CASSQDGRAVYNEQFF.

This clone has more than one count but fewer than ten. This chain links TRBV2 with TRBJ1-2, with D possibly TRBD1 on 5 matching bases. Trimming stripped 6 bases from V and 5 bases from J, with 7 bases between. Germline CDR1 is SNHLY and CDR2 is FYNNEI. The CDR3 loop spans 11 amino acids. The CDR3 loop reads CASSSGYGYTF. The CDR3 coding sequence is TGTGCCAGCAGCTCAGGGTATGGCTACACCTTC. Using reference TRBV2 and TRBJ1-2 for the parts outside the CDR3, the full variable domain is EPEVTQTPSHQVTQMGQEVILRCVPISNHLYFYWYRQILGQKVEFLVSFYNNEISEKSEIFDDQFSVERPDGSNFTLKIRSTKLEDSAMYFCASSSGYGYTFGSGTRLTVV.

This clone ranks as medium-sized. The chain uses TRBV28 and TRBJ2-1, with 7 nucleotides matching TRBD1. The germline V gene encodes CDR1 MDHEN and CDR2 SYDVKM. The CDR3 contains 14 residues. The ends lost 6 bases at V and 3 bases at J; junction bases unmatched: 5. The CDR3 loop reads CASRLPGGYNEQFF. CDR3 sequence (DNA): TGTGCCAGCAGACTTCCAGGGGGCTACAATGAGCAGTTCTTC.

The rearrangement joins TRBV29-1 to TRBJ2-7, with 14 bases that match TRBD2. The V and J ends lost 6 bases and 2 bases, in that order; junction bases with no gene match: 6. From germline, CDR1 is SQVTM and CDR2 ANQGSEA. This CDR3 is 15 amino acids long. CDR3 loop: CSVSKGLAGAYEQYF. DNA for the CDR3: TGCAGCGTAAGTAAGGGACTAGCGGGAGCCTACGAGCAGTACTTC.

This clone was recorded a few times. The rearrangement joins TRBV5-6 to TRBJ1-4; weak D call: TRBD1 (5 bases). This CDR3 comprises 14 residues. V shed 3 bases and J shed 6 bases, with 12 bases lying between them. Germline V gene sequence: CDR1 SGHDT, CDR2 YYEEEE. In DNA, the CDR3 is TGTGCCAGCAGCTCCGGAGGGGAACATGAAAAACTGTTTTTT. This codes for CASSSGGEHEKLFF.

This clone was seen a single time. CDR3 sequence: CASSLQGSEKLFF. For the CDR3, the DNA is TGTGCCAGCAGTTTACAGGGGAGTGAAAAACTGTTTTTT. The V call is TRBV28, the J call TRBJ1-4, with D tentatively TRBD1 (6 bases). Trimming took off 2 bases at V and 7 bases at J, with 8 bases between the two ends. Germline CDR1 MDHEN, CDR2 SYDVKM. The CDR3 runs to 13 residues.

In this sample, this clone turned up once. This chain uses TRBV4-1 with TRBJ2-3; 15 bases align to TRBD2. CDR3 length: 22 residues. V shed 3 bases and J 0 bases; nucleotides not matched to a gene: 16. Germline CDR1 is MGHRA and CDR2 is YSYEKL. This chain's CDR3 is CASSHESRTSGRGRPSTDTQYF. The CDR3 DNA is TGCGCCAGCAGCCACGAAAGTCGGACTAGCGGGAGGGGTCGGCCCAGCACAGATACGCAGTATTTT.

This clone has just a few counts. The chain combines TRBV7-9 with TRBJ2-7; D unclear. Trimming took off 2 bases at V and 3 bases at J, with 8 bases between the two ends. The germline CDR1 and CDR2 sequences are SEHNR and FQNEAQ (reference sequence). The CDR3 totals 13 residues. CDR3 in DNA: TGTGCCAGCAGCTTAACAGTTCGCTACGAGCAGTACTTC. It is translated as CASSLTVRYEQYF.

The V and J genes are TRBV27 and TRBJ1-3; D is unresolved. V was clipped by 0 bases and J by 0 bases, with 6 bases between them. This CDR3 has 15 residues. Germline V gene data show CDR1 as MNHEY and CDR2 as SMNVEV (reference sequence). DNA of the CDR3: TGTGCCAGCAGTTTATCGCCCAGCTCTGGAAACACCATATATTTT. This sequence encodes CASSLSPSSGNTIYF.

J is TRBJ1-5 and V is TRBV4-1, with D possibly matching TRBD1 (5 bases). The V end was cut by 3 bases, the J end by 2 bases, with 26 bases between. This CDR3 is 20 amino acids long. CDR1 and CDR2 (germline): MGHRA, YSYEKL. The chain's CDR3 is CASSQPPMRTTKGGNQPQHF. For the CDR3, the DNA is TGCGCCAGCAGCCAGCCACCCATGAGGACAACCAAAGGGGGCAATCAGCCCCAGCATTTT.

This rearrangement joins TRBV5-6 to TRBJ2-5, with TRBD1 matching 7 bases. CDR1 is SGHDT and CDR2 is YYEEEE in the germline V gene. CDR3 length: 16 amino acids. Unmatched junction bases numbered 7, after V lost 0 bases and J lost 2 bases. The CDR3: CASSLGRGGWQETQYF. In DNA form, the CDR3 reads TGTGCCAGCAGCTTGGGGCGAGGGGGCTGGCAAGAGACCCAGTACTTC.

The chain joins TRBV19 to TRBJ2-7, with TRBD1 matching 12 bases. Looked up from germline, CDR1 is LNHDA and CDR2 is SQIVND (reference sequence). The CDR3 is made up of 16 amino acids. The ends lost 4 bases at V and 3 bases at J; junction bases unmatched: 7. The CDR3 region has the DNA TGTGCCAGTAGTAAAGCCGGGACAGGGGGCATCTACGAGCAGTACTTC. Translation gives CASSKAGTGGIYEQYF.

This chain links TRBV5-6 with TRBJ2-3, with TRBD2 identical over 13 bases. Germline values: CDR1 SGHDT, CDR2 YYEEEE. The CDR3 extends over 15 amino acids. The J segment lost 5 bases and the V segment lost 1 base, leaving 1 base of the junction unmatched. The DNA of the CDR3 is TGTGCCAGCAGCTTGAGGACTAGCGGGAGAGATACGCAGTATTTT. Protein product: CASSLRTSGRDTQYF. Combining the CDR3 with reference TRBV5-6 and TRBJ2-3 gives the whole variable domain DAGVTQSPTHLIKTRGQQVTLRCSPKSGHDTVSWYQQALGQGPQFIFQYYEEEERQRGNFPDRFSGHQFPNYSSELNVNALLLGDSALYLCASSLRTSGRDTQYFGPGTRLTVL.

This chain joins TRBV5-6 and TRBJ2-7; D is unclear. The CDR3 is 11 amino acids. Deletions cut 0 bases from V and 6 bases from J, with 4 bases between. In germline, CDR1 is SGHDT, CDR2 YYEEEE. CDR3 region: CASSLVAEQYF. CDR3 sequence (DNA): TGTGCCAGCAGCTTGGTGGCCGAGCAGTACTTC.

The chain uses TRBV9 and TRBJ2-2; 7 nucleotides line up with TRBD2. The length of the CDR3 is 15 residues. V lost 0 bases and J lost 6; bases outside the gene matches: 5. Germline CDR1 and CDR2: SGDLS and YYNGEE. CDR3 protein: CASSVEREGPGELFF. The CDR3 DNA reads TGTGCCAGCAGCGTAGAGAGGGAGGGCCCCGGGGAGCTGTTTTTT.

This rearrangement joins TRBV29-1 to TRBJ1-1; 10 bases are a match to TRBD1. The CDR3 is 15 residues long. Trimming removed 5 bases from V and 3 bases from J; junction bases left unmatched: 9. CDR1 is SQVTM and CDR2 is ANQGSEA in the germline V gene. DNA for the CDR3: TGCAGCGTTTCCAGGACAGGGGGGTCGGACACTGAAGCTTTCTTT. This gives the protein CSVSRTGGSDTEAFF. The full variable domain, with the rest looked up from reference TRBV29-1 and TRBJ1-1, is SAVISQKPSRDICQRGTSLTIQCQVDSQVTMMFWYRQQPGQSLTLIATANQGSEATYESGFVIDKFPISRPNLTFSTLTVSNMSPEDSSIYLCSVSRTGGSDTEAFFGQGTRLTVV.